These T cell receptor beta chains were read from a single sample in a study of early T cells in non-severe SARS-CoV-2 infection. In TCRdb, the 5' RACE reads were re-called with MiXCR into one record per CDR3 protein. The profile shows about 56,000 distinct CDR3 sequences, around 16% of them singletons. This specimen was whole blood, taken at baseline. These TCRs come from an adult who was a healthcare worker with PCR-confirmed SARS-CoV-2 infection or an uninfected control (not recorded which). The CDR3 runs from the conserved cysteine through the conserved F or W. Fields, in order: clone size, D gene, J gene, V gene, CDR3 DNA, CDR3 protein. The D gene is left open where the match is weak. Only some rows state a clone size, as once, few, many or a class for expanded clones.

>few|NA|TRBJ1-6|TRBV9
TGTGCCAGCAGCGAAAGGGCGAGCTCCTATAATTCACCCCTCCATTTT
CASSERASSYNSPLHF
>many|TRBD1|TRBJ1-2|TRBV5-5
TGTGCCAGCAGTCAAGACAGGGTCTATGGCTACACCTTC
CASSQDRVYGYTF
>few|TRBD2|TRBJ2-7|TRBV10-3
TGTGCCATCAGTGAGAGCGGGGAGACTATCCAGTACTTC
CAISESGETIQYF
>NA|NA|TRBJ2-6|TRBV4-1
TGCGCCAGCAGCCAAGATAGGGGCTCTGGGGCCAACGTCCTGACTTTC
CASSQDRGSGANVLTF
>NA|NA|TRBJ2-7|TRBV21-1
TGTGCCAGCAGCATCCCCCGGGGACTAGCGGGTTACGAGCAGTACTTC
CASSIPRGLAGYEQYF
>NA|TRBD1|TRBJ1-2|TRBV2
TGTGCCAGCCCTCGCGGACAGGGGAACTATGGCTACACCTTC
CASPRGQGNYGYTF
>NA|TRBD1|TRBJ2-5|TRBV5-1
TGCGCCAGCAGCGGATGGACAGGGAAGGGAGAGACCCAGTACTTC
CASSGWTGKGETQYF
>NA|TRBD1|TRBJ2-3|TRBV5-1
TGCGCCAGCAGCATAGGACAGGGAGCCTACTCTAGCACAGATACGCAGTATTTT
CASSIGQGAYSSTDTQYF
>few|NA|TRBJ1-3|TRBV3-1
TGTGCCAGCAGCCAATTTGCGGGAAACACCATATATTTT
CASSQFAGNTIYF
>many|TRBD2|TRBJ2-7|TRBV29-1
TGCAGCGTTGCTAGGGCTAGCGGGGGTAACGAGCAGTACTTC
CSVARASGGNEQYF
>NA|NA|TRBJ2-2|TRBV7-9
TGTGCCTGCTACCAGCCCACCGGGGAGCTGTTTTTT
CACYQPTGELFF
>few|TRBD2|TRBJ2-1|TRBV4-1
TGCGCCAGCAGCCACGGGACTAGCGGGGGCCTCGCCGACAATGAGCAGTTCTTC
CASSHGTSGGLADNEQFF
>many|NA|TRBJ1-1|TRBV19
TGTGCCAGCCAGGTTGGGGCTAACACTGAAGCTTTCTTT
CASQVGANTEAFF
>few|NA|TRBJ2-4|TRBV24-1
TGTGCCACCAGAAAACCCCGAAGACAGGAAAAATGTGGAAACATTCAGTACTTC
CATRKPRRQEKCGNIQYF
>NA|NA|TRBJ1-6|TRBV7-8
TGTGCCAGCAGCTTTCAGGGTAATTCACCCCTCCACTTT
CASSFQGNSPLHF
>NA|NA|TRBJ2-3|TRBV11-2
TGTGCCAGCAGCTTGGGGGTAGGAGATACGCAGTATTTT
CASSLGVGDTQYF
>many|NA|TRBJ2-3|TRBV3-1
TGTGCCAGCAGCCAAAAGTTTGGGGGGACAGATACGCAGTATTTT
CASSQKFGGTDTQYF
>few|NA|TRBJ1-6|TRBV4-1
TGCGCCAGCAGCCACGGTCGTCTGAGTTCACCCCTCCACTTT
CASSHGRLSSPLHF
>NA|TRBD1|TRBJ2-7|TRBV4-1
TGCGCCAGCAGCCAGGACAGGGGGATCTCCTACGAGCAGTACTTC
CASSQDRGISYEQYF
>many|NA|TRBJ1-6|TRBV7-8
TGTGCCAGCAGCTTAGAACGGGGGCGATCACCCCTCCACTTT
CASSLERGRSPLHF
>few|NA|TRBJ1-2|TRBV20-1
TGCAGTGTCCCGGACAGCACTAACTATGGCTACACCTTC
CSVPDSTNYGYTF
>few|TRBD2|TRBJ2-7|TRBV7-6
TGTGCCAGCAGCGTTTCTAGCGGGCTCACCTACGAGCAGTACTTC
CASSVSSGLTYEQYF
>NA|NA|TRBJ2-3|TRBV7-9
TGTGCCAGCAGCTCGGACGCAGATACGCAGTATTTT
CASSSDADTQYF
>NA|NA|TRBJ2-7|TRBV6-6
TGTGCCAGCAGTTACGATGAGGGCGAGCAGTACTTC
CASSYDEGEQYF
>NA|TRBD2|TRBJ2-5|TRBV7-6
TGTGCCAGCAGCTGGGGGACTAGCGTAGGTCAAGAGACCCAGTACTTC
CASSWGTSVGQETQYF
>few|TRBD1|TRBJ1-1|TRBV18
TGTGCCAGCTCCCCCCGTATGACAGGGTGGTTTACTGAAGCTTTCTTT
CASSPRMTGWFTEAFF
>few|TRBD2|TRBJ2-1|TRBV11-2
TGTGCCAGCAGCTCTACGGGACTAGCGTTCTTC
CASSSTGLAFF
>few|NA|TRBJ1-5|TRBV7-8
TGTGCCAGCAGCCTGGACTTAAATCAGCCCCAGCATTTT
CASSLDLNQPQHF
>NA|NA|TRBJ1-1|TRBV18
TGTGCCAGCTCACCCGGAGCAGCAGGGAACACTGAAGCTTTCTTT
CASSPGAAGNTEAFF
>NA|NA|TRBJ2-3|TRBV6-5
TGTGCCAGCAGACATACAGGGTTAAAAGTCACAGATACGCAGTATTTT
CASRHTGLKVTDTQYF
>few|TRBD2|TRBJ2-1|TRBV10-3
TGTGCCATCAGGGAAAGCGGGAGTACGTACAATGAGCAGTTCTTC
CAIRESGSTYNEQFF
>few|NA|TRBJ2-1|TRBV19
TGTGCCAGTAGTATGGTAGCTGGCCCCCTGAATGAGCAGTTCTTC
CASSMVAGPLNEQFF
>few|NA|TRBJ2-7|TRBV20-1
TGCAGTGCCAGCGGAGGAATTTCCTACGAGCAGTACTTC
CSASGGISYEQYF
>few|NA|TRBJ1-6|TRBV18
TGTGCCAGCTCACTGGACAAGGTTAATTCACCCCTCCACTTT
CASSLDKVNSPLHF
>few|NA|TRBJ1-1|TRBV4-1
TGCGCCAGCAGCCAATTAGAGACTATGAACACTGAAGCTTTCTTT
CASSQLETMNTEAFF
>NA|NA|TRBJ2-3|TRBV7-2
TGTGCCAGCAGCTTAAGGGGATTCACAGATACGCAGTATTTT
CASSLRGFTDTQYF
>many|TRBD2|TRBJ2-7|TRBV7-9
TGTGCCAGCAGCTTTATGAGGACTAGCGGGAGCGCCTACGAGCAGTACTTC
CASSFMRTSGSAYEQYF
>NA|TRBD2|TRBJ2-1|TRBV9
TGTGCCAGCAGCGAGGGACTAGCGAAAAATGAGCAGTTCTTC
CASSEGLAKNEQFF
>NA|NA|TRBJ2-7|TRBV12-5
TGTGCTAGTGCCCAATCCTCCTGGGGGGAGCAGTACTTC
CASAQSSWGEQYF
>NA|NA|TRBJ1-2|TRBV4-1
TGCGCCAGCAGAGGTGGGGTTGGCTACACCTTC
CASRGGVGYTF
>many|NA|TRBJ2-7|TRBV11-2
TGTGCCAGCAGCCCCGGGCCCTACGAGCAGTACTTC
CASSPGPYEQYF
>NA|NA|TRBJ2-7|TRBV6-1
TGTGCCAGCCTGGGATCGGGTCCAAGCAGCTACGAGCAGTACTTC
CASLGSGPSSYEQYF
>many|NA|TRBJ2-3|TRBV20-1
TGCAGTGCTAGAGATGCCCGGACAGCCGCAGCTACGCAGTATTTT
CSARDARTAAATQYF
>NA|NA|TRBJ2-4|TRBV2
TGTGCCAGCAGCAGGAACCAATTGAACATTCAGTACTTC
CASSRNQLNIQYF
>NA|NA|TRBJ2-3|TRBV25-1
TGTGCCAGCCCACCGACGATCACAGATACGCAGTATTTT
CASPPTITDTQYF
>many|NA|TRBJ2-7|TRBV29-1
TGCAGCGTTGAGGGGGGAGCCAATACCTACGAGCAGTACTTC
CSVEGGANTYEQYF
>few|NA|TRBJ1-3|TRBV25-1
TGTGCCAGCAAGGGAGATCTTGGAGGTTTCTCTGGAAACACCATATATTTT
CASKGDLGGFSGNTIYF
>many|TRBD2|TRBJ2-3|TRBV6-2/TRBV6-3
TGTGCCAGCAGTTACTCTAGCGGGAGCTTCCTCACAGATACGCAGTATTTT
CASSYSSGSFLTDTQYF
>few|NA|TRBJ1-1|TRBV18
TGTGCCAGCTCACCCCCAGCGAACACTGAAGCTTTCTTT
CASSPPANTEAFF